This T cell receptor (beta chain) was captured by sequencing in a study of tissue T cells after allogeneic stem cell transplantation. Findings and limits, study-wide: Only a limited share of tissue TCRs appeared in blood or spleen. Across patients, clones rarely overlapped, yet motif clusters were shared tissue-specifically. Within patients, tissue anatomy strongly shaped TCR repertoire composition.

This clone was found a few times. Its antigen is not known. Gene names and germline refer to mouse. Read coverage stops 1 residue before the CDR3 terminus; the germline J gene supplies the remainder. With V trimmed by 4 bases and J by 7 bases, 5 bases remained unmatched. The CDR3 is 14 amino acids. Germline CDR1 KGHPV, CDR2 FQNQEV (reference sequence). Survey-depth TCRbeta CDR3 sequencing reported V/J genes and productive frequencies. Libraries were prepared by immunoSEQ multiplex PCR; TCRdb keeps only in-frame clonotypes and omits some of them. This repertoire shows 45,000 to 50,000 clones, around 69% found once; its top ten account for 0.7%.

The specimen was sorted cells pooled from one or two spleens. The rearrangement uses TRBV26 and TRBJ2-7, with 12 bases matching TRBD1. This receptor was obtained from a pool of C57BL/6 mice in good health. This CDR3 reads CASSPGTGGGEQYF. CDR3 DNA, as far as it was read: TGTGCCAGCAGTCCAGGGACAGGGGGCGGGGAACAGTAC.